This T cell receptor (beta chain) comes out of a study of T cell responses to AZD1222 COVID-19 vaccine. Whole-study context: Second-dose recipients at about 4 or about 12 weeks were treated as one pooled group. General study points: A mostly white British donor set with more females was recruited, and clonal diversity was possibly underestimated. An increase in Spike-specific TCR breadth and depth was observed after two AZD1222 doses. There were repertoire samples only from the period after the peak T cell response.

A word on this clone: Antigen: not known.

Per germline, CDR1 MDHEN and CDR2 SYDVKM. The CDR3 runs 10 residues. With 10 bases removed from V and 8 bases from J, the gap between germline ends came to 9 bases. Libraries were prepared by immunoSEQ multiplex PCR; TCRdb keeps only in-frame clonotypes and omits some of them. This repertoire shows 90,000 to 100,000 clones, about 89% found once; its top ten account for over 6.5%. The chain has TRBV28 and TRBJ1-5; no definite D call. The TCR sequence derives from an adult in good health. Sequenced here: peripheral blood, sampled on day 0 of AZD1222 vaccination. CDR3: CATSDEPQHF. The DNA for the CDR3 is TGTGCCACCTCGGATGAGCCCCAGCATTTT.